The 19 T cell receptor beta chains in this list originate from one sample, sequenced in a study of blood T cell repertoires in COVID-19. The table came from immunoSEQ multiplex PCR; TCRdb's copy has only in-frame clones and leaves some out. The table records over 200,000 clones, 65% to 85% of them present only once. The sample consisted of peripheral blood. The source is a woman aged 80 or over with acute or convalescent COVID-19.

The gene calls are TRBV12-3 or TRBV12-4 and TRBJ2-1; TRBD2 might be the D (5 bases). V was pared by 2 bases and J by 9 bases, with 8 bases between. The CDR3 has 12 amino acids. The CDR3 spells CASSLYRGEQFF. The CDR3 bases are TGTGCCAGCAGTTTATATCGGGGTGAGCAGTTCTTC.

This chain connects TRBV5-6 to TRBJ2-3; tentatively, D is TRBD2 (5 bases). The CDR3 spans 13 residues. CDR1 SGHDT and CDR2 YYEEEE come from the germline V gene. Trimming took 4 bases from V and 8 from J, leaving 14 bases between them. CDR3: CASSLPHEGTQYF. In nucleotides, the CDR3 is TGTGCCAGCAGCCTCCCCCACGAGGGTACGCAGTATTTT.

The chain has TRBV29-1 and TRBJ2-1, with 7 bases aligning to TRBD1. The germline gives CDR1 SQVTM, CDR2 ANQGSEA. V was clipped by 7 bases and J by 3 bases; unmatched bases: 12. The length of the CDR3 is 15 residues. The CDR3 DNA reads TGCAGCGCCCCTGACCGGACAGGCCTCTACAATGAGCAGTTCTTC. This encodes CSAPDRTGLYNEQFF.

The chain recombines TRBV14 with TRBJ2-1; 8 bases align to TRBD2. CDR1 and CDR2 (germline): SGHDN, FVKESK. Germline trimming cut 4 bases from V and 5 bases from J; bases unmatched to any gene: 16. The CDR3 spans 18 residues. Written as DNA, the CDR3 is TGTGCCAGCAGCCTAAGTCGGTCAGCGGGGGCCAAGAACAATGAGCAGTTCTTC. Translating it yields CASSLSRSAGAKNNEQFF.

V gene TRBV15 combines with J gene TRBJ1-5, with TRBD1 as a possible D gene (6 bases). This CDR3 comprises 15 residues. CDR1 and CDR2 (germline): LNHNV, YYDKDF (reference sequence). V shed 0 bases and J shed 1 base, with 7 bases lying between them. The CDR3 protein is CATSRDGQSNQPQHF. In DNA, the CDR3 is TGTGCCACCAGCAGAGACGGACAGAGCAATCAGCCCCAGCATTTT.

The chain links TRBV5-4 to TRBJ1-5; D possibly corresponds to TRBD1 (6 bases). Trimming stripped 0 bases from V and 6 bases from J, with 10 bases between. Looked up from germline, CDR1 is SGHNT and CDR2 is YYREEE (reference sequence). CDR3 length: 14 residues. The CDR3 DNA sequence: TGTGCCAGCAGCTTGGCAGGGGCTACTCAGCCCCAGCATTTT. Translating gives CASSLAGATQPQHF.

The chain carries TRBV27 and TRBJ2-7; D may be TRBD2 (6 bases). This CDR3 region has 14 residues. V gave up 5 bases and J gave up 7 bases, with 18 bases separating them. Germline V gene data show CDR1 as MNHEY and CDR2 as SMNVEV (reference sequence). CDR3 residues: CASSPGLNTIEQYF. The CDR3 DNA sequence: TGTGCCAGCAGTCCGGGACTGAATACGATAGAGCAGTACTTC.

This sequence joins TRBV6-5 and TRBJ1-1; D is ambiguous. This CDR3 contains 13 residues. Germline loops: CDR1 MNHEY, CDR2 SVGAGI. V was cut by 2 bases and J by 5 bases, with 9 bases left in between. CDR3 in DNA: TGTGCCAGCAGTTACGGCCAGCGTACTGAAGCTTTCTTT. This encodes CASSYGQRTEAFF.

This chain links TRBV10-2 with TRBJ1-1, with TRBD1 identical over 9 bases. V shed 7 bases, J shed 5 bases, and the junction held 5 bases outside the gene matches. Germline CDR1 and CDR2: WSHSY and SAAADI. This CDR3 comprises 13 residues. CDR3 coding DNA: TGCGCCAGCACCGGACAGGGGACGACTGAAGCTTTCTTT. This gives the protein CASTGQGTTEAFF.

The chain has TRBV9 and TRBJ1-4; D unclear. Trimming removed 4 bases at V and 1 base at J, with 11 bases between. The CDR3 sequence is 15 residues long. CDR1 and CDR2 (germline): SGDLS, YYNGEE. The CDR3 protein is CASSPLTGTNEKLFF. The CDR3 DNA reads TGTGCCAGCAGCCCTCTGACGGGAACTAATGAAAAACTGTTTTTT.

The gene calls are TRBV7-8 and TRBJ2-6; the match to TRBD1 covers 12 bases. Germline CDR1 reads SGHVS; CDR2 reads FQNEAQ. The junction had 4 bases not matched to a gene; V was cut back by 1 base and J by 0 bases. The CDR3 length is 19 residues. The CDR3 is CASSLVMGQGASGANVLTF. The CDR3 DNA sequence: TGTGCCAGCAGCTTAGTTATGGGACAGGGGGCCTCTGGGGCCAACGTCCTGACTTTC.

CDR3: CASSWQGNSAYEQYF. DNA of the CDR3: TGCGCCAGCAGCTGGCAGGGGAATTCCGCCTACGAGCAGTACTTC. The chain couples TRBV5-1 to TRBJ2-7, with D tentatively TRBD1 (6 bases). Trimming took off 3 bases at V and 2 bases at J, with 15 bases between the two ends. This CDR3 has 15 residues. Germline V gives CDR1 SGHRS, CDR2 YFSETQ.

The rearrangement joins TRBV9 to TRBJ1-2, with 7 bases matching TRBD1. The CDR3 is 15 amino acids. The germline V gene encodes CDR1 SGDLS and CDR2 YYNGEE. The V and J ends lost 0 bases and 2 bases, in that order; junction bases with no gene match: 4. This chain's CDR3 is CASSVEAGGNYGYTF. Written as DNA, the CDR3 is TGTGCCAGCAGCGTAGAGGCAGGGGGAAACTATGGCTACACCTTC.

The rearrangement uses TRBV2 and TRBJ1-4; TRBD1 matches 8 bases. Per germline, CDR1 SNHLY and CDR2 FYNNEI. J gave up 4 bases and V 5 bases, and 3 bases lay outside the gene matches. The CDR3 is 14 residues long. The CDR3 loop is CASSPDRGNEKLFF. In nucleotides, the CDR3 is TGTGCCAGCAGTCCCGACAGGGGTAATGAAAAACTGTTTTTT. The full variable domain, in which reference TRBV2 and TRBJ1-4 provide the parts outside the CDR3, is EPEVTQTPSHQVTQMGQEVILRCVPISNHLYFYWYRQILGQKVEFLVSFYNNEISEKSEIFDDQFSVERPDGSNFTLKIRSTKLEDSAMYFCASSPDRGNEKLFFGSGTQLSVL.

V usage is TRBV5-1 and J usage is TRBJ1-2; the match to TRBD1 covers 7 bases. This CDR3 has 13 amino acids. With V trimmed by 4 bases and J by 4 bases, 4 bases remained unmatched. Germline CDR1 SGHRS, CDR2 YFSETQ. This CDR3 is CASSMDRLYGYTF. The CDR3 region has the DNA TGCGCCAGCAGCATGGACAGGCTCTATGGCTACACCTTC.

The V gene is TRBV12-3 or TRBV12-4, the J gene TRBJ2-4, with 10 bases identical to TRBD2. This CDR3 has 13 residues. V was clipped by 6 bases and J by 8 bases; unmatched bases: 4. CDR3 bases: TGTGCCAGCAGCCCTAGCGGGGGAGACATTCAGTACTTC. This sequence encodes CASSPSGGDIQYF.

The rearrangement uses TRBV9 and TRBJ2-2; the D gene is possibly TRBD2 (6 bases). CDR1 is SGDLS, CDR2 YYNGEE, per germline. V was shortened by 2 bases and J by 4 bases, with 12 bases between the two germline ends. The CDR3 is made up of 15 amino acids. The CDR3 DNA reads as TGTGCCAGCAGCGTTGGCGGGATGGCCACCGGGGAGCTGTTTTTT. This codes for CASSVGGMATGELFF.

The V and J genes are TRBV6-2 or TRBV6-3 and TRBJ1-5; 8 bases agree with TRBD1. Germline CDR1 reads MNHEY; CDR2 reads SVGEGT. This CDR3 region has 16 residues. J was trimmed by 4 bases and V by 5 bases; bases with no gene match: 10. In nucleotides, the CDR3 is TGTGCCAGCAGTACTCCCCCGGACAGGGTAAATCAGCCCCAGCATTTT. Its protein product is CASSTPPDRVNQPQHF.

The chain employs TRBV29-1 and TRBJ1-1; 12 bases line up with TRBD1. The trim removed 6 bases at V and 5 bases at J, leaving 13 bases unmatched. The V gene's germline CDR1 is SQVTM and CDR2 ANQGSEA. This CDR3 region has 16 residues. The CDR3 region is CSVGDAGTGGITEAFF. The CDR3 DNA reads TGCAGCGTCGGCGACGCTGGGACAGGGGGCATTACTGAAGCTTTCTTT.